A selection of T cell receptor beta chains follows, all from one sample in a study of blood T cell repertoires in COVID-19. The method was immunoSEQ multiplex PCR; TCRdb's version includes in-frame clones alone and lacks a portion of them. The data show under 200,000 clones, 75% to 95% seen once. The sequencing input was peripheral blood. The source of these receptors is a man in his forties or fifties with acute or convalescent COVID-19. The CDR3 runs from the conserved cysteine through the conserved F or W. The order of the fields is D gene, V gene, clone size, J gene, CDR3 DNA, CDR3 protein. The D gene is left open where the match is weak. Clone sizes are given selectively: once, few, many, or a class where the clone is expanded.

.	TRBV7-3	.	TRBJ2-2	TGTGCCAGCAGCCTGCAGGCGGGGATCAACACCGGGGAGCTGTTTTTT	CASSLQAGINTGELFF
TRBD2	TRBV19	.	TRBJ2-2	TGTGCCAGTAAGGCTAGCGGGGGGGCAGACACCGGGGAGCTGTTTTTT	CASKASGGADTGELFF
.	TRBV18	.	TRBJ2-3	TGTGCCAGCTCACCCATGGGGGCTCAGGGCACAGATACGCAGTATTTT	CASSPMGAQGTDTQYF
TRBD1	TRBV14	.	TRBJ2-2	TGTGCCAGCAGCCAAGTCGGGACAGGGTTCACCGGGGAGCTGTTTTTT	CASSQVGTGFTGELFF
TRBD1	TRBV5-6	.	TRBJ1-6	TGTGCCAGCAGCTTAAAGTCAGGACAGGGCGTTTCACCCCTCCACTTT	CASSLKSGQGVSPLHF
.	TRBV5-1	.	TRBJ1-1	TGCGCCAGCAGCTTATCGGGAATCTTGGTCACTGAAGCTTTCTTT	CASSLSGILVTEAFF
TRBD1	TRBV6-6	.	TRBJ1-6	TGTGCCAGCAGTTACTCACAGGGGAATTCACCCCTCCACTTT	CASSYSQGNSPLHF
TRBD2	TRBV7-8	.	TRBJ2-1	TGTGCCAGCAGCGTACGTACTAGCGGGAGGGGTCATGAGCAGTTCTTC	CASSVRTSGRGHEQFF
.	TRBV18	.	TRBJ1-1	TGTGCCAGCTCGCCCCCCCCCTATGGACAGTTCCGCACTGAAGCTTTCTTT	CASSPPPYGQFRTEAFF
.	TRBV18	.	TRBJ1-2	TGTGCCAGCTCACCGAACAGGGAATCATATGGCTACACCTTC	CASSPNRESYGYTF
.	TRBV28	.	TRBJ2-4	TGTGCCAGCAGTTTACTCCAGGGGCTAGCCAAAAACATTCAGTACTTC	CASSLLQGLAKNIQYF
.	TRBV18	.	TRBJ1-2	TGTGCCAGCTCACCTGCCTCGACCGGGGGCTACACCTTC	CASSPASTGGYTF
TRBD2	TRBV5-1	once	TRBJ2-1	TGCGCCAGCAGCCAAGGACTAGCGGGAGGGTACCATGAGCAGTTCTTC	CASSQGLAGGYHEQFF
.	TRBV28	.	TRBJ1-4	TGTGCCAGCAGTCGAGGGAAACTGTTTTTT	CASSRGKLFF
.	TRBV28	.	TRBJ2-7	TGTGCCAGCAGCCTCCCCCAGGGCTCCCACGAGCAGTACTTC	CASSLPQGSHEQYF
TRBD2	TRBV29-1	.	TRBJ2-1	TGCAGCGTATTAGCGGGAAGCTCCTACAATGAGCAGTTCTTC	CSVLAGSSYNEQFF
.	TRBV28	.	TRBJ1-5	TGTGCCAGCAGCCTAAGGCCGCGGGGACAGCCCCAGCATTTT	CASSLRPRGQPQHF
TRBD2	TRBV7-2	.	TRBJ2-1	TGTGCCAGCAGCTTACCTAGCGGGAGCCACGAAGAGCAGTTCTTC	CASSLPSGSHEEQFF
TRBD1	TRBV18	few	TRBJ1-3	TGTGCCAGCTCACCAAACCCGGGCTTTCCAACAGGGGACACCATATATTTT	CASSPNPGFPTGDTIYF
TRBD2	TRBV18	.	TRBJ2-5	TGTGCCAGCTCACCATCCGCGGGGGTGCAAGAGACCCAGTACTTC	CASSPSAGVQETQYF
TRBD2	TRBV27	.	TRBJ2-7	TGTGCCAGCAGTGGGTATAGCGGGAGGGCCTACGAGCAGTACTTC	CASSGYSGRAYEQYF
.	TRBV9	once	TRBJ1-2	TGTGCCAGCAGCACCTACGACAGAAACTATGGCTACACCTTC	CASSTYDRNYGYTF
TRBD1	TRBV28	.	TRBJ1-5	TGCTCAACCCAAGGGGGCGAAGCTTTGGATCAGCCCCAGCATTTT	CSTQGGEALDQPQHF
TRBD1	TRBV2	.	TRBJ2-7	TGTGCCAGCAGTATACAGGGGGAGACCTACGAGCAGTACTTC	CASSIQGETYEQYF
TRBD1	TRBV29-1	.	TRBJ2-2	TGCAGCGCGGACAGGGGACGAACCGGGGAGCTGTTTTTT	CSADRGRTGELFF
.	TRBV11-2	.	TRBJ1-1	TGTGCCAGCAGCTTAGATCCCCCAGGCTATATGAACACTGAAGCTTTCTTT	CASSLDPPGYMNTEAFF
.	TRBV7-9	few	TRBJ2-2	TGTGCCAGCAGCTTAGGATTGCTAGCGACGGTGTGGGCCGGGGAGCTGTTTTTT	CASSLGLLATVWAGELFF
.	TRBV4-3	.	TRBJ1-2	TGCGCCAGCAGCCAAGACAGGCAACCATATGGCTACACCTTC	CASSQDRQPYGYTF
.	TRBV5-6	.	TRBJ2-5	TGTGCCAGCAGCATGGCCCTACAAGAGACCCAGTACTTC	CASSMALQETQYF
TRBD1	TRBV28	.	TRBJ1-1	TGTGCCAGCAGTCAACAGGGGGCAGTGAACACTGAAGCTTTCTTT	CASSQQGAVNTEAFF
.	TRBV29-1	.	TRBJ2-1	TGCAGCGTTGACGGGGACACCTCCTACAATGAGCAGTTCTTC	CSVDGDTSYNEQFF
.	TRBV18	.	TRBJ2-7	TGTGCCAGCTCACTCGGGGGGCGGGAGGAGCAGTACTTC	CASSLGGREEQYF
.	TRBV24-1	.	TRBJ2-2	TGTGCCACCATGGGGGGGCCCCACACCGGGGAGCTGTTTTTT	CATMGGPHTGELFF
TRBD2	TRBV27	.	TRBJ2-3	TGTGCCAGCAGCCTAGCGGGAGATACGCAGTATTTT	CASSLAGDTQYF
TRBD1	TRBV28	few	TRBJ1-4	TGTGCCAGCACGAGTGGACAGGGGGCCCATGAAAAACTGTTTTTT	CASTSGQGAHEKLFF
TRBD2	TRBV28	.	TRBJ2-3	TGTGCCAGCAGTTTAGGGACTAGCGGGAGTAGGTATACGCAGTATTTT	CASSLGTSGSRYTQYF
.	TRBV10-2	.	TRBJ2-1	TGCGCCAGCAGTGAGGCTGGAGTGAGGTACAATGAGCAGTTCTTC	CASSEAGVRYNEQFF
.	TRBV14	.	TRBJ2-3	TGTGCCAGCAGCCAAGAGAGCGGCCCCTCCACAGATACGCAGTATTTT	CASSQESGPSTDTQYF
TRBD1	TRBV6-6	.	TRBJ2-6	TGTGCCAGCAGGGCCCGGACAGGGGCTGGGGCCAACGTCCTGACTTTC	CASRARTGAGANVLTF
TRBD2	TRBV5-4	.	TRBJ2-3	TGTGCCAGCAGCTTGGTGTTGGCGGGAGGGTATTCAGATACGCAGTATTTT	CASSLVLAGGYSDTQYF
.	TRBV28	.	TRBJ2-7	TGTGCCAGCAGTTTCATTAAGGGGTTTGCCTACGAGCAGTACTTC	CASSFIKGFAYEQYF